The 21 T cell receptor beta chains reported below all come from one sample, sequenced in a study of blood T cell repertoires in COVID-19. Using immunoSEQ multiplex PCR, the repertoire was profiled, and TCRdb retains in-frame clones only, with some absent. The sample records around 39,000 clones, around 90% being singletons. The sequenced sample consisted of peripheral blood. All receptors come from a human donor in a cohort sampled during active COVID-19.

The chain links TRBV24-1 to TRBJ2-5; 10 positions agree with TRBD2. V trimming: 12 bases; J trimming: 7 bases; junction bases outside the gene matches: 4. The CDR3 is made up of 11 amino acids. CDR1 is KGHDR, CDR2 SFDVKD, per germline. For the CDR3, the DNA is TGTGCCGCTTCTAGCGGGAGGACCCAGTACTTC. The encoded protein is CAASSGRTQYF.

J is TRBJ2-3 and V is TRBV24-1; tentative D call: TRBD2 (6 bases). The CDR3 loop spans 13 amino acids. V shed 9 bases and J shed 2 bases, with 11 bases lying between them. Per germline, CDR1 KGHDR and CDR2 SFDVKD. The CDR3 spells CATAAGLTDTQYF. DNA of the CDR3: TGTGCCACCGCGGCGGGGCTCACAGATACGCAGTATTTT.

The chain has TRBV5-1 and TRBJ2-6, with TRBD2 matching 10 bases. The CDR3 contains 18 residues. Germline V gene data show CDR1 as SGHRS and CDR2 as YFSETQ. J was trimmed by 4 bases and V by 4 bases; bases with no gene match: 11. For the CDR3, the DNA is TGCGCCAGCAGCCCGAGCGGGAGGGTCCTTGAGGGGGCCAACGTCCTGACTTTC. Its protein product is CASSPSGRVLEGANVLTF.

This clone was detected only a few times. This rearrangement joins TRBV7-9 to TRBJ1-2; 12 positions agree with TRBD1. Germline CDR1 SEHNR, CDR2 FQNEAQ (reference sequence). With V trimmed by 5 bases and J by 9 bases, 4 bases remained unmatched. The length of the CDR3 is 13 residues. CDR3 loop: CASSVGTGGSYTF. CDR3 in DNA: TGTGCCAGCAGCGTCGGGACAGGGGGCAGCTACACCTTC.

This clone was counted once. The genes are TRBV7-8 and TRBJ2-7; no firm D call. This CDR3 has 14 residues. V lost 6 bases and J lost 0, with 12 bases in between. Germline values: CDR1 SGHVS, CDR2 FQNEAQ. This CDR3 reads CASSLQSASYEQYF. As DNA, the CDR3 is TGTGCCAGCAGTTTACAAAGCGCCTCCTACGAGCAGTACTTC.

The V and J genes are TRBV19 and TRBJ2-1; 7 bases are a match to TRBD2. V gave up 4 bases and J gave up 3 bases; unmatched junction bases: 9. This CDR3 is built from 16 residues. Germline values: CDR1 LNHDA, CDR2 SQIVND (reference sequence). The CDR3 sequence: CASSTGLGVGYNEQFF. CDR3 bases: TGTGCCAGTAGTACCGGACTAGGAGTGGGCTACAATGAGCAGTTCTTC.

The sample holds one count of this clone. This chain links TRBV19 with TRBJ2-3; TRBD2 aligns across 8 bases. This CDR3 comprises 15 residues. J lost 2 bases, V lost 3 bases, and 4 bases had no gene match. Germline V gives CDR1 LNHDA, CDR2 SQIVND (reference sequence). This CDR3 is CASSIGGGLTDTQYF. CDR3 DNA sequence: TGTGCCAGTAGTATCGGCGGGGGGCTCACAGATACGCAGTATTTT. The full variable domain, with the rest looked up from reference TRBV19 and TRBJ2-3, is DGGITQSPKYLFRKEGQNVTLSCEQNLNHDAMYWYRQDPGQGLRLIYYSQIVNDFQKGDIAEGYSVSREKKESFPLTVTSAQKNPTAFYLCASSIGGGLTDTQYFGPGTRLTVL.

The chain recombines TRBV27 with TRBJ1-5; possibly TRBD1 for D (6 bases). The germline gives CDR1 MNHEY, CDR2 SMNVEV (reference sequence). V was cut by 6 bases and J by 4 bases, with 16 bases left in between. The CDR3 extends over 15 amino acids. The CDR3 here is CASRRTTGLNQPQHF. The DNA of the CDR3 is TGTGCCAGCAGGAGAACCACAGGGCTAAATCAGCCCCAGCATTTT.

CDR3 DNA sequence: TGTGCCAGCAGCGCCCGACAGGGGCCCTATGGCTACACCTTC. Its protein product is CASSARQGPYGYTF. The chain links TRBV9 to TRBJ1-2; 8 nucleotides align to TRBD1. Trimming took 3 bases from V and 4 from J; bases not matched to a gene: 5. The CDR3 sequence is 14 residues long. Germline CDR1 is SGDLS and CDR2 is YYNGEE.

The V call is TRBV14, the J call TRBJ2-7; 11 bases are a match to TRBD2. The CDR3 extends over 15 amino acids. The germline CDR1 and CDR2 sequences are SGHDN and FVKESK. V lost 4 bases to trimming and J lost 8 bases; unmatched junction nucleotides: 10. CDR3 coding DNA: TGTGCCAGCAGCCCGTCGGCGCTAGCGGGAGGCCAGCAGTACTTC. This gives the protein CASSPSALAGGQQYF.

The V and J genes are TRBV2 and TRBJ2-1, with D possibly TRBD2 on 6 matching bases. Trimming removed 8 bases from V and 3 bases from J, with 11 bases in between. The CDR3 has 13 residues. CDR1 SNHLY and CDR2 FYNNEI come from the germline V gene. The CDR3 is CASGGRGYNEQFF. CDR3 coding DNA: TGTGCCAGCGGGGGGAGAGGCTACAATGAGCAGTTCTTC. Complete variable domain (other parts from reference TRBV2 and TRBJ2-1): EPEVTQTPSHQVTQMGQEVILRCVPISNHLYFYWYRQILGQKVEFLVSFYNNEISEKSEIFDDQFSVERPDGSNFTLKIRSTKLEDSAMYFCASGGRGYNEQFFGPGTRLTVL.

Here the CDR3 reads CASGPVGGGGSYEQYF. The CDR3, as DNA: TGTGCCAGCGGCCCGGTCGGTGGCGGGGGCTCCTACGAGCAGTACTTC. The rearrangement links TRBV5-6 to TRBJ2-7; TRBD2 aligns across 7 bases. V shed 7 bases and J 0 bases; nucleotides not matched to a gene: 13. The CDR3 loop spans 16 amino acids. Germline V lookup: CDR1 SGHDT, CDR2 YYEEEE.

The CDR3 coding sequence is TGTGCCAGCAGCCCCTCGGGACAGGGCAATACGCAGTATTTT. Amino acids: CASSPSGQGNTQYF. The V gene is TRBV7-9, the J gene TRBJ2-3; 9 bases align to TRBD1. Germline trimming cut 5 bases from V and 7 bases from J; bases unmatched to any gene: 7. CDR1 is SEHNR and CDR2 is FQNEAQ in the germline V gene (reference sequence). This CDR3 comprises 14 residues.

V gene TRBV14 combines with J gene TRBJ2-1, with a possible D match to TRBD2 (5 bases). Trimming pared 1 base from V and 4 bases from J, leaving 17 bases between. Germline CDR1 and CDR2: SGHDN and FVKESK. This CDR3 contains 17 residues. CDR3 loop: CASSQATNRGFYNEQFF. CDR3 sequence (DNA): TGTGCCAGCAGCCAAGCCACAAACCGCGGGTTTTACAATGAGCAGTTCTTC.

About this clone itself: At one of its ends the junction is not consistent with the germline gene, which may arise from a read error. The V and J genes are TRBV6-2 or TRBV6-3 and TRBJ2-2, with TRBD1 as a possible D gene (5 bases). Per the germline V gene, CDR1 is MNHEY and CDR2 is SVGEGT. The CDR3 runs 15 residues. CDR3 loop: CASSSPTAATRELFF. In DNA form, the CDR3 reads TGTGCCAGCAGTTCTCCGACAGCTGCCACCAGGGAGCTGTTTTTT.

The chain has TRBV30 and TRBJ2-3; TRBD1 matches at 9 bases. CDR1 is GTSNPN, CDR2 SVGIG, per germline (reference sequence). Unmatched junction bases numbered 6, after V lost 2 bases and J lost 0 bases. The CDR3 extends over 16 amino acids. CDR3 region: CAWSSGTGSSTDTQYF. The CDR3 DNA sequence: TGTGCCTGGAGTTCCGGGACAGGGTCTAGCACAGATACGCAGTATTTT.

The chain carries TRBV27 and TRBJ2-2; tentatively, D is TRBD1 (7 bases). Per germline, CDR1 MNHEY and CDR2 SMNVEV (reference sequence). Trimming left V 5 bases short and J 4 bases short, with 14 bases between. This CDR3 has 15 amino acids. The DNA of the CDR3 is TGTGCCAGCAGTCCCTACAGGGGAGGCACCGGGGAGCTGTTTTTT. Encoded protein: CASSPYRGGTGELFF.

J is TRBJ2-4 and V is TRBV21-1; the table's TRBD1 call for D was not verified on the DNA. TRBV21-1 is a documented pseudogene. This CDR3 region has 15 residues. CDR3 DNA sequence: TGTGCCAGACTTAACAGGTCGCAAGCCAAAAACATTCAGTACTTC. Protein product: CARLNRSQAKNIQYF.

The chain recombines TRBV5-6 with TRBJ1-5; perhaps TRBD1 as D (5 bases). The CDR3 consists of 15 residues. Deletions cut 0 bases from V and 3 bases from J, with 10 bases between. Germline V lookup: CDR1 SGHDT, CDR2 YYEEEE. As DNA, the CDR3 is TGTGCCAGCAGCTTGGCCGGACACTACAATCAGCCCCAGCATTTT. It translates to CASSLAGHYNQPQHF.

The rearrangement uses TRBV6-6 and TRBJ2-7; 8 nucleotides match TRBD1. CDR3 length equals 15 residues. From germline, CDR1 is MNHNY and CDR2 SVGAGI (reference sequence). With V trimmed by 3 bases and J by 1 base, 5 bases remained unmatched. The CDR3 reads CASSYRQGFSYEQYF. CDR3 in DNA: TGTGCCAGCAGTTATAGACAGGGGTTTTCCTACGAGCAGTACTTC.

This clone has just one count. The CDR3 here is CASSARLQETQYF. The CDR3 DNA reads TGTGCCAGCAGCGCCAGGTTACAAGAGACCCAGTACTTC. The rearrangement joins TRBV7-2 to TRBJ2-5; D is unclear. Germline V gene sequence: CDR1 SGHTA, CDR2 FQGNSA. CDR3 length equals 13 residues. With 5 bases removed from V and 2 bases from J, the gap between germline ends came to 9 bases.